The sequence of this T cell receptor (beta chain) was determined in a study of naive and memory T cell subsets. Regarding the study as a whole: A few larger clonotypes appeared in naive repertoires, especially CD8, possibly memory cells re-expressing CD45RA. Naive and memory repertoire findings lacked a ground truth for validation.

This clonotype was observed a few times. Its target is unknown. The CDR3 length is 15 residues. In germline, CDR1 is SGHNT, CDR2 YYREEE (reference sequence). Trimming removed 0 bases from V and 3 bases from J, with 9 bases in between. Two oligonucleotides, mixed equimolar, formed the beta constant-region primer covering TRBC1 and TRBC2. Ligated cDNA was amplified by four rounds of PCR with nested alpha and beta constant-region primers and SP2. Ligation attached a single-stranded oligonucleotide with a 12-nucleotide UMI and the SP2 primer to the cDNA 3' end. Each CDR3 protein gets one entry after TCRdb re-called the UMI-ligation and nested PCR reads with MiXCR. The table lists 140,000 to 150,000 distinct CDR3 sequences, about 20% of them singletons.

This chain uses TRBV5-4 with TRBJ1-4, with D uncertain. The sequenced material came from naive CD4+ T cells from blood. The sequence was obtained from a human donor in good health. The CDR3 DNA is TGTGCCAGCAGCTTGGGCAGTATGGCTAATGAAAAACTGTTTTTT. Translating it yields CASSLGSMANEKLFF.